This entry lists 15 T cell receptor beta chains sequenced from one sample in a study of T cells in Graves' hyperthyroidism and ophthalmopathy. Regions amplified from RNA transcripts were the TCR beta CDR3 regions. In the first-round RT-PCR of the TCR CDR3, the HTBI primer set was used. MiXCR, run by TCRdb on the multiplex PCR reads, gives a single entry per CDR3 protein. In the table there are a few hundred thousand distinct CDR3 sequences, roughly 15% of which are singletons. What was sequenced was blood. The receptors stem from a woman aged 25-40 years with Graves' ophthalmopathy.

This clonotype appeared many times. This chain connects TRBV3-1 to TRBJ2-5, with 15 nucleotides matching TRBD2. The germline CDR1 and CDR2 sequences are LGHDT and YNNKEL (reference sequence). The V and J ends lost 3 bases and 5 bases, in that order; junction bases with no gene match: 10. The CDR3 totals 18 residues. The CDR3 nucleotides are TGTGCCAGCAGCCACGACCCCGGACTAGCGGGGGGGGTGGAGACCCAGTACTTC. Translating gives CASSHDPGLAGGVETQYF.

The chain couples TRBV5-6 to TRBJ1-5; 9 bases align to TRBD1. Germline CDR1 SGHDT, CDR2 YYEEEE. Trimming took 5 bases from V and 5 from J; bases not matched to a gene: 23. This CDR3 comprises 20 residues. DNA of the CDR3: TGTGCCAGCAGTAGGCGACTCGGGACAGGGAATTTTATTACTCATCAGCCCCAGCATTTT. Translated: CASSRRLGTGNFITHQPQHF.

This clonotype came up many times. The DNA for the CDR3 is TGCAGTGCTAGCCCAACCGGGACAGGAGGATCACCCCTCCACTTT. Protein sequence: CSASPTGTGGSPLHF. This chain links TRBV20-1 with TRBJ1-6; TRBD1 agrees at 8 bases. V dropped 3 bases and J dropped 10; count of bases not matched to a gene: 11. The germline V gene has CDR1 DFQATT and CDR2 SNEGSKA (reference sequence). The CDR3 length is 15 residues.

At least ten counts were recorded for this clonotype. This chain uses TRBV2 with TRBJ2-1; a possible D gene is TRBD2 (5 bases). In germline, CDR1 is SNHLY, CDR2 FYNNEI. The V end was cut by 8 bases, the J end by 5 bases, with 10 bases between. This CDR3 contains 12 residues. The DNA for the CDR3 is TGTGCCAGCGGAGGTTCAAACAATGAGCAGTTCTTC. Translated, it gives CASGGSNNEQFF.

This clonotype was observed a handful of times. This may be a read error, as it is one base from a much larger clone. The chain links TRBV10-3 to TRBJ1-2, with D perhaps matching TRBD1 (6 bases). V lost 6 bases to trimming and J lost 4 bases, with 6 bases between them. Germline V gene sequence: CDR1 ENHRY, CDR2 SYGVKD. CDR3 length: 11 residues. CDR3: CAIRDSYGYTF. CDR3 in DNA: TGTGCCATCAGGGACAGCTATGGCTACACCTTC.

There are many counts of this clonotype. The chain links TRBV3-1 to TRBJ2-5, with 8 bases aligning to TRBD1. The CDR3 is made up of 15 amino acids. Trimming removed 2 bases from V and 2 bases from J; junction bases left unmatched: 4. Germline values: CDR1 LGHDT, CDR2 YNNKEL (reference sequence). CDR3 nucleotides: TGTGCCAGCAGCCAATTCCGGGACAGGCAAGAGACCCAGTACTTC. Protein product: CASSQFRDRQETQYF.

This clonotype was detected many times. The chain is built from TRBV20-1 and TRBJ1-5; 8 nucleotides align to TRBD1. J gave up 2 bases and V 6 bases, and 6 bases lay outside the gene matches. This CDR3 is built from 14 residues. From germline, CDR1 is DFQATT and CDR2 SNEGSKA (reference sequence). The CDR3 DNA reads TGCAGTGCCACAGACAGGGGCGGCAATCAGCCCCAGCATTTT. Protein product: CSATDRGGNQPQHF.

This clonotype was found many times. The chain joins TRBV24-1 to TRBJ2-5, with 8 nucleotides matching TRBD1. There are 16 residues in the CDR3. With 3 bases clipped from V and 1 base from J, the junction kept 6 bases outside the gene matches. The V gene's germline CDR1 is KGHDR and CDR2 SFDVKD. Here the CDR3 reads CATSDQAGQGQETQYF. DNA for the CDR3: TGTGCCACCAGTGATCAGGCCGGACAGGGCCAAGAGACCCAGTACTTC.

This chain joins TRBV27 and TRBJ2-2, with D possibly being TRBD2 (6 bases). Trimming pared 7 bases from V and 7 bases from J, leaving 19 bases between. Germline V gene sequence: CDR1 MNHEY, CDR2 SMNVEV (reference sequence). CDR3 size: 15 residues. In nucleotides, the CDR3 is TGTGCCAGCACCCTGTTGGAGGGGCTGGGCGGGGAGCTGTTTTTT. Translating it yields CASTLLEGLGGELFF.

This clonotype occurred many times. The chain combines TRBV5-6 with TRBJ1-1, with 7 bases identical to TRBD1. Trimming removed 4 bases from V and 1 base from J; junction bases left unmatched: 19. Germline V gives CDR1 SGHDT, CDR2 YYEEEE. This CDR3 has 19 amino acids. The DNA of the CDR3 is TGTGCCAGCAGCCACGCCGGGGGGATTAGCAGGGGGTGGAACACTGAAGCTTTCTTT. This gives the protein CASSHAGGISRGWNTEAFF.

This clonotype was picked up many times. The chain carries TRBV5-1 and TRBJ1-4, with D perhaps TRBD1 (5 bases). The CDR3 runs 13 residues. V gave up 6 bases and J gave up 8 bases, with 14 bases separating them. The germline V gene has CDR1 SGHRS and CDR2 YFSETQ. The CDR3 loop is CASNGTPGEKLFF. The DNA for the CDR3 is TGCGCCAGCAACGGGACCCCTGGCGAAAAACTGTTTTTT.

This chain links TRBV30 with TRBJ1-1, with 7 bases fitting TRBD1. The germline gives CDR1 GTSNPN, CDR2 SVGIG (reference sequence). This CDR3 is built from 13 residues. The V and J ends lost 2 bases and 6 bases, in that order; junction bases with no gene match: 6. CDR3 coding DNA: TGTGCCTGGAGTCGGGACAGTTTGTCTGAAGCTTTCTTT. It specifies CAWSRDSLSEAFF.

V is TRBV29-1 and J is TRBJ2-1; D is unclear. The CDR3 extends over 12 amino acids. V shed 7 bases and J shed 1 base, with 8 bases lying between them. Germline CDR1 is SQVTM and CDR2 is ANQGSEA. This CDR3 reads CSARLSYNEQFF. The CDR3 DNA reads TGCAGCGCGCGATTGTCCTACAATGAGCAGTTCTTC.

This clonotype was seen ten or more times. The chain is built from TRBV6-5 and TRBJ1-6, with a possible D match to TRBD1 (5 bases). This CDR3 comprises 16 residues. CDR1 and CDR2 (germline): MNHEY, SVGAGI. Trimming took off 3 bases at V and 2 bases at J, with 11 bases between the two ends. The DNA of the CDR3 is TGTGCCAGCAGTTATGTAGCAGGGACCTATAATTCACCCCTCCACTTT. This codes for CASSYVAGTYNSPLHF.

The V and J genes are TRBV24-1 and TRBJ2-2; D perhaps matches TRBD2 (6 bases). The CDR3 loop spans 13 amino acids. V lost 3 bases and J 9 bases, leaving 10 bases between the germline ends. The germline V gene encodes CDR1 KGHDR and CDR2 SFDVKD. In nucleotides, the CDR3 is TGTGCCACCAGTGATGGGACTGAACGGGAGCTGTTTTTT. Translating it yields CATSDGTERELFF.